This T cell receptor (beta chain) was observed in a study of shared clonotypes between healthy human individuals. General study points: It was anticipated that sequencing depth would influence how many clonotypes donors shared.

V lost 5 bases and J 3 bases, leaving 11 bases between the germline ends. The CDR3 totals 13 residues. Germline assignment: CDR1 MNHNS and CDR2 SASEGT. This table comes from immunoSEQ multiplex PCR, and its TCRdb copy is limited to in-frame clones, with some not included. The top ten hold 11% of the sample, which has approximately 240,000 clones, 65% to 70% seen once. The donors, all of them Caucasian adults, lived in Nashville, Tennessee. In its sample, this clone was seen a few times. Its antigen is not identified. Sequencing was done on a sample of memory CD4+ T cells sorted from blood. As for subset: CD45RA-negative fraction. This clonotype was obtained from a man aged 25 to 45 in good health. The rearrangement joins TRBV6-1 to TRBJ2-7, with D unresolved. The CDR3 sequence is CASSHTAVYEQYF. DNA of the CDR3: TGTGCCAGCAGTCACACAGCCGTCTACGAGCAGTACTTC.